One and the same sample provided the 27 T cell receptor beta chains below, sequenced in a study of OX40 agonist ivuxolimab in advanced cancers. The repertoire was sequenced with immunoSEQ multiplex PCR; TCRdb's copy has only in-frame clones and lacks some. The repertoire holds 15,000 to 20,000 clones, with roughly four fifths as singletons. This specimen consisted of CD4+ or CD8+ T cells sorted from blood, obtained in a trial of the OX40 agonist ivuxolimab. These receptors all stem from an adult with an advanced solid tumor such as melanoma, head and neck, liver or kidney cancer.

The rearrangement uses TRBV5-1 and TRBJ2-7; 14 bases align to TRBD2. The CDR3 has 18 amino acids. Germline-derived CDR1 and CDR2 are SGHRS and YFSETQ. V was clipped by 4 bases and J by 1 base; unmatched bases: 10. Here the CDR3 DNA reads TGCGCCAGCAGCGACCGAGGACTAGCGGGGGGTCTTTCCTACGAGCAGTACTTC. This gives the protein CASSDRGLAGGLSYEQYF.

The CDR3 loop is CASSLGTWSSYEQYF. The CDR3 DNA reads as TGTGCCAGCAGCTTAGGGACGTGGAGCTCCTACGAGCAGTACTTC. This chain joins TRBV7-8 and TRBJ2-7; D gene uncertain. The V gene lost 1 base and the J gene lost 0 bases, with 10 bases spanning the gap. Germline lookup yields CDR1 SGHVS and CDR2 FQNEAQ. CDR3 length: 15 residues.

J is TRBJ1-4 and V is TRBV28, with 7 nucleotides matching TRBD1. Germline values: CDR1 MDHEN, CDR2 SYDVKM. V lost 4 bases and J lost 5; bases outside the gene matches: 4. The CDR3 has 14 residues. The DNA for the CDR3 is TGTGCCAGCAGTTCAGACAGGGCCAATGAAAAACTGTTTTTT. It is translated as CASSSDRANEKLFF.

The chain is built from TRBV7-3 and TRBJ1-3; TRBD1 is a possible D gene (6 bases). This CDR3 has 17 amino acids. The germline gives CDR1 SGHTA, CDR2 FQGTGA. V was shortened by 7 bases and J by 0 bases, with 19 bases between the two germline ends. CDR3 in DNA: TGTGCCAGCACCACACAGGACAGTGAACGCTCTGGAAACACCATATATTTT. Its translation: CASTTQDSERSGNTIYF.

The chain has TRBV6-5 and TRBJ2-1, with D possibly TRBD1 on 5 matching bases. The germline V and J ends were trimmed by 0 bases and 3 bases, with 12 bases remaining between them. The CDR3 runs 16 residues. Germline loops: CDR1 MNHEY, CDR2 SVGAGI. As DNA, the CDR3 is TGTGCCAGCAGTTACTCTTATTACAGGAACTACAATGAGCAGTTCTTC. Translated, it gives CASSYSYYRNYNEQFF.

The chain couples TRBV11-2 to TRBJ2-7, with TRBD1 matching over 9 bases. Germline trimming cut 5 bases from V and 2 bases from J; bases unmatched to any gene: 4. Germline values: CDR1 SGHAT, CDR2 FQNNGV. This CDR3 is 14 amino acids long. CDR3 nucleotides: TGTGCCAGCAGCAGAGGGACAGGGACCTACGAGCAGTACTTC. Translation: CASSRGTGTYEQYF.

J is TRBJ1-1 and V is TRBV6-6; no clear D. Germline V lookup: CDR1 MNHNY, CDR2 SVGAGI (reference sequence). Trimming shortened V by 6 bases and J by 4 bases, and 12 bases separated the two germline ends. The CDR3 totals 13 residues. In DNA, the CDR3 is TGTGCCAGCAGCCCTAGCGTGGTCACTGAAGCTTTCTTT. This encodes CASSPSVVTEAFF.

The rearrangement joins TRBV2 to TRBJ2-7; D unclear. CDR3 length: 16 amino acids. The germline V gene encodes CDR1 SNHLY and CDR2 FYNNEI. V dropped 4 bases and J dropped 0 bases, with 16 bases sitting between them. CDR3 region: CASSGLGGLSSYEQYF. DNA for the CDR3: TGTGCCAGCAGTGGACTGGGCGGCTTGAGCTCCTACGAGCAGTACTTC.

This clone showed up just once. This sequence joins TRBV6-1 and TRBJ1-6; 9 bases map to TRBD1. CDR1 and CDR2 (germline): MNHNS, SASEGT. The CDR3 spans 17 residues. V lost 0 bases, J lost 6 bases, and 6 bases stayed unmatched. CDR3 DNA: TGTGCCAGCAGTGAAGCGCCGGGACAGGGAGGTAATTCACCCCTCCACTTT. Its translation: CASSEAPGQGGNSPLHF.

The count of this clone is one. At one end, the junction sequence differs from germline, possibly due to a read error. CDR3 DNA sequence: TGTGCCAGCAGCTTATCAATTCAGGGCTTCTATGGCTACACCTTC. This translates into CASSLSIQGFYGYTF. The chain is built from TRBV28 and TRBJ1-2, with a tentative D call TRBD1 (5 bases). The CDR3 extends over 15 amino acids. The germline gives CDR1 MDHEN, CDR2 SYDVKM.

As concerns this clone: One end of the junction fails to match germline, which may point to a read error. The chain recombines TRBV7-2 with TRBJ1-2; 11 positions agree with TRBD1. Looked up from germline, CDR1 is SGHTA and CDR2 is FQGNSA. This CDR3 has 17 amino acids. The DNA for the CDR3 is TGTGTCAGCAGCGTTCCGGGACAGGGGGTCCTAGGGTATGGCTACACCTTC. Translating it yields CVSSVPGQGVLGYGYTF.

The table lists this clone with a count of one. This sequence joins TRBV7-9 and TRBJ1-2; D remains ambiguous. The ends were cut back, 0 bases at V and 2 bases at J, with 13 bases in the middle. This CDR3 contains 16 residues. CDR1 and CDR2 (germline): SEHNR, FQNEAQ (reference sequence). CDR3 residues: CASSLALTTGNYGYTF. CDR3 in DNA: TGTGCCAGCAGCTTAGCGCTGACGACCGGCAACTATGGCTACACCTTC.

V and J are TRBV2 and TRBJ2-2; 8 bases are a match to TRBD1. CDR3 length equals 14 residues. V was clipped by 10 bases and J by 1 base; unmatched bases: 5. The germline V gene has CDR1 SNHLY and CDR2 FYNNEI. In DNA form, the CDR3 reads TGTGCCACCCCGGGACAGGAGAACACCGGGGAGCTGTTTTTT. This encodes CATPGQENTGELFF.

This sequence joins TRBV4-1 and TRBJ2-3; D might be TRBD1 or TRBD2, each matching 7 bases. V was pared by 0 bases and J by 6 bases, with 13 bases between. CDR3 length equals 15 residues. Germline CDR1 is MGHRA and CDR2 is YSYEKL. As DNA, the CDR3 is TGCGCCAGCAGCCAAGATTTCAGGGGGGGGGATACGCAGTATTTT. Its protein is CASSQDFRGGDTQYF.

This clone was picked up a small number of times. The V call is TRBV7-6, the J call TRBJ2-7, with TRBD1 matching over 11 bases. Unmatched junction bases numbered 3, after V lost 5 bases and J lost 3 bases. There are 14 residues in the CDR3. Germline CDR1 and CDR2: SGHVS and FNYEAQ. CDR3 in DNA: TGTGCCAGCAGCACGGGACAGGGGGGCTACGAGCAGTACTTC. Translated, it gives CASSTGQGGYEQYF.

The CDR3 region is CASSVRLGGEGHNEQFF. The CDR3 region has the DNA TGTGCCAGCAGCGTAAGGTTAGGCGGGGAAGGGCACAATGAGCAGTTCTTC. The chain uses TRBV9 and TRBJ2-1; the D gene is possibly TRBD2 (6 bases). This CDR3 has 17 amino acids. Germline CDR1 reads SGDLS; CDR2 reads YYNGEE. V was cut by 1 base and J by 5 bases, with 19 bases left in between.

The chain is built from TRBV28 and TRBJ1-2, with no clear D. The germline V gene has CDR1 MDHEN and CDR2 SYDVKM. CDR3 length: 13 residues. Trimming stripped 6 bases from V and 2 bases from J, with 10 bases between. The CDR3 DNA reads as TGTGCCAGCAGGGGCAGCGAGAACTATGGCTACACCTTC. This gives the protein CASRGSENYGYTF.

The CDR3 loop reads CASSQVGVNYGYTF. The DNA of the CDR3 is TGCGCCAGCAGCCAAGTGGGAGTGAACTATGGCTACACCTTC. This rearrangement joins TRBV4-1 to TRBJ1-2; no clear D gene. This CDR3 comprises 14 residues. Germline-derived CDR1 and CDR2 are MGHRA and YSYEKL. V lost 1 base and J lost 2, with 8 bases in between.

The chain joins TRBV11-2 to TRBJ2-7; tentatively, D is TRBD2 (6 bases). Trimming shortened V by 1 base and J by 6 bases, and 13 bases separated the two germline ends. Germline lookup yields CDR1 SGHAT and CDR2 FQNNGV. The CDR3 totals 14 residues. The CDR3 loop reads CASSLVEGLLEQYF. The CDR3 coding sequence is TGTGCCAGCAGCTTAGTCGAGGGACTGCTCGAGCAGTACTTC.

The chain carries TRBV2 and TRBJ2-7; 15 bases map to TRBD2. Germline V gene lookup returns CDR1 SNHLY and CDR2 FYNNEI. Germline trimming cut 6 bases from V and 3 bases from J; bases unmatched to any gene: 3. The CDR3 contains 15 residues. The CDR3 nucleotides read TGTGCCAGCAGGGGACTAGCGGGGGGTGTCTACGAGCAGTACTTC. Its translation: CASRGLAGGVYEQYF.

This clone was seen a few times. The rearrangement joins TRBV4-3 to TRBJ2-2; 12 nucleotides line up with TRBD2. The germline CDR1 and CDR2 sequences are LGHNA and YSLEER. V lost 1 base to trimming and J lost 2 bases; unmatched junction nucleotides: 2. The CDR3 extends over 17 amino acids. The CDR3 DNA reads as TGCGCCAGCAGCCAAGGACTAGCGGGGGTTAACACCGGGGAGCTGTTTTTT. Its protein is CASSQGLAGVNTGELFF.

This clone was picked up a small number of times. CDR3 bases: TGCGCCAGCAGCTTGGAGGGGACAGGGCTAACCTACGAGCAGTACTTC. This sequence encodes CASSLEGTGLTYEQYF. The genes are TRBV5-1 and TRBJ2-7; 9 nucleotides align to TRBD1. V lost 0 bases and J lost 2; bases outside the gene matches: 6. Looked up from germline, CDR1 is SGHRS and CDR2 is YFSETQ. There are 16 residues in the CDR3.

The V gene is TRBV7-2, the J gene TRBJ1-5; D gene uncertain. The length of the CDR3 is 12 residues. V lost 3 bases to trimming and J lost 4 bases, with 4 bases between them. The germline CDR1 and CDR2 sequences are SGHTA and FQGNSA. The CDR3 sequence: CASSLENQPQHF. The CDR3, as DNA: TGTGCCAGCAGCTTGGAGAATCAGCCCCAGCATTTT. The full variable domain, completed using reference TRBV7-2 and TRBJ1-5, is GAGVSQSPSNKVTEKGKDVELRCDPISGHTALYWYRQSLGQGLEFLIYFQGNSAPDKSGLPSDRFSAERTGGSVSTLTIQRTQQEDSAVYLCASSLENQPQHFGDGTRLSIL.

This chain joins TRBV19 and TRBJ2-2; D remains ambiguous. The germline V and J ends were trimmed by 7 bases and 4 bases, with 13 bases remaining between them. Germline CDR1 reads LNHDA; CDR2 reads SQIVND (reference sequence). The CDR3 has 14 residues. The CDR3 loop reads CASTGRKGTGELFF. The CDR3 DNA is TGTGCCAGTACAGGACGAAAGGGCACCGGGGAGCTGTTTTTT.

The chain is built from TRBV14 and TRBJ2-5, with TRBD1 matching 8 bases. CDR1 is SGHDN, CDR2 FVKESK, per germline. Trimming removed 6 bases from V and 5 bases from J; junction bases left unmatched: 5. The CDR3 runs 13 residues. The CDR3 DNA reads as TGTGCCAGCAGTCTTCCAGGGGGCGAGACCCAGTACTTC. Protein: CASSLPGGETQYF.

The CDR3 reads CAWRGDISYEQYF. The CDR3 DNA follows: TGTGCCTGGAGGGGGGACATCTCCTACGAGCAGTACTTC. This chain joins TRBV30 and TRBJ2-7; a possible D gene is TRBD1 (6 bases). V dropped 3 bases and J dropped 0 bases, with 9 bases sitting between them. Germline CDR1 is GTSNPN and CDR2 is SVGIG (reference sequence). The CDR3 has 13 residues.

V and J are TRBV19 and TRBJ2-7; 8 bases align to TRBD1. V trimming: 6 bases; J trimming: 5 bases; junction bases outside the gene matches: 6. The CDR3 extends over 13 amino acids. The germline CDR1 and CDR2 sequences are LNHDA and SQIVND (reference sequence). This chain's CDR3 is CASSRQGWDEQYF. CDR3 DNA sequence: TGTGCCAGTAGCCGACAGGGGTGGGACGAGCAGTACTTC.